A single sample gave rise to the 22 T cell receptor beta chains below, sequenced in a study of blood T cell repertoires in COVID-19. Libraries were prepared by immunoSEQ multiplex PCR; TCRdb keeps only in-frame clonotypes and omits some of them. This sample has approximately 280,000 clones, with around 85% found just once. Specimen: peripheral blood. Receptors were obtained from a woman aged 30 to 39 who had recovered from COVID-19.

The chain combines TRBV28 with TRBJ2-6; TRBD1 matches at 8 bases. The CDR3 spans 17 residues. V trimming: 6 bases; J trimming: 1 base; junction bases outside the gene matches: 8. In germline, CDR1 is MDHEN, CDR2 SYDVKM. The CDR3, as DNA: TGTGCCAGCAGGAAGACAGGGGTATCGTCTGGGGCCAACGTCCTGACTTTC. Amino acid sequence: CASRKTGVSSGANVLTF.

The rearrangement joins TRBV9 to TRBJ2-2; D ambiguous. CDR3 length equals 16 residues. With 0 bases removed from V and 0 bases from J, the gap between germline ends came to 9 bases. Germline V gene sequence: CDR1 SGDLS, CDR2 YYNGEE. Here the CDR3 DNA reads TGTGCCAGCAGCGTAGATACAGATACGAACACCGGGGAGCTGTTTTTT. It specifies CASSVDTDTNTGELFF.

V usage is TRBV9 and J usage is TRBJ2-1, with 13 bases matching TRBD2. This CDR3 contains 14 residues. Germline V gene sequence: CDR1 SGDLS, CDR2 YYNGEE. Losses at the gene ends were 3 bases for V and 8 bases for J; bases not matched to a gene: 2. CDR3 loop: CASSAGLAGYEQFF. CDR3 coding DNA: TGTGCCAGCAGCGCGGGACTAGCGGGATATGAGCAGTTCTTC.

The chain has TRBV5-1 and TRBJ1-2; 9 bases align to TRBD1. Unmatched junction bases numbered 16, after V lost 4 bases and J lost 3 bases. Germline-derived CDR1 and CDR2 are SGHRS and YFSETQ. The CDR3 loop spans 18 amino acids. The CDR3 spells CASSPGTGSPSPYYGYTF. CDR3 coding DNA: TGCGCCAGCAGCCCCGGGACAGGGTCCCCCTCCCCATACTATGGCTACACCTTC.

The chain is built from TRBV2 and TRBJ2-1; D is possibly TRBD2 (6 bases). V lost 7 bases, J lost 8 bases, and 15 bases lay in between. CDR1 SNHLY and CDR2 FYNNEI come from the germline V gene. The CDR3 length is 13 residues. This chain's CDR3 is CASNRPPGDEQFF. The CDR3 nucleotides read TGTGCCAGCAATCGTCCCCCGGGGGATGAGCAGTTCTTC.

V gene TRBV27 combines with J gene TRBJ2-5, with D uncertain. The length of the CDR3 is 13 residues. Trimming left V 1 base short and J 5 bases short, with 8 bases between. Germline CDR1 MNHEY, CDR2 SMNVEV (reference sequence). The CDR3 DNA sequence: TGTGCCAGCAGTTTATTATATGGCGAGACCCAGTACTTC. Protein product: CASSLLYGETQYF.

The chain uses TRBV19 and TRBJ1-5; no definite D call. Germline V gene data show CDR1 as LNHDA and CDR2 as SQIVND (reference sequence). The length of the CDR3 is 13 residues. The V end lost 5 bases, the J end lost 4 bases, and 9 bases lay between the germline ends. The DNA for the CDR3 is TGTGCCAGTAGTTTTACCAGGAATCAGCCCCAGCATTTT. Translated: CASSFTRNQPQHF.

This chain uses TRBV2 with TRBJ2-5; maybe TRBD1 (6 bases). The V end was cut by 9 bases, the J end by 4 bases, with 15 bases between. The CDR3 covers 13 residues. Germline V gene sequence: CDR1 SNHLY, CDR2 FYNNEI. CDR3 nucleotides: TGTGCCAGTAACTACAGGGAAGGAGAGACCCAGTACTTC. Amino acid sequence: CASNYREGETQYF.

As for this clone: Distinct nucleotide sequences in the sample also encode this CDR3. This chain links TRBV5-1 with TRBJ2-1; D unclear. CDR1 SGHRS and CDR2 YFSETQ come from the germline V gene. Between the trimmed V and J ends, which lost 1 base and 10 bases, there was a span of 9 bases. The CDR3 is made up of 12 amino acids. The CDR3 DNA reads TGCGCCAGCAGCTTGTTAGCTGGCGAGCAGTTCTTC. It is translated as CASSLLAGEQFF.

The CDR3 here is CASSKTIGTSGISGANVLTF. The CDR3 region has the DNA TGTGCCAGCAGCAAAACAATAGGCACTAGCGGGATATCTGGGGCCAACGTCCTGACTTTC. This rearrangement joins TRBV9 to TRBJ2-6; 10 bases are a match to TRBD2. Trimming took 4 bases from V and 1 from J; bases not matched to a gene: 14. The germline V gene encodes CDR1 SGDLS and CDR2 YYNGEE. The CDR3 is 20 amino acids.

This chain joins TRBV28 and TRBJ1-2, with 7 bases identical to TRBD1. Germline-derived CDR1 and CDR2 are MDHEN and SYDVKM. This CDR3 is built from 13 residues. With 7 bases clipped from V and 4 bases from J, the junction kept 6 bases outside the gene matches. The CDR3 nucleotides read TGTGCCAGCAATCTACAGGGGACCTATGGCTACACCTTC. It codes for CASNLQGTYGYTF.

This rearrangement joins TRBV6-6 to TRBJ2-2; D not certain. The CDR3 is 14 amino acids. V was trimmed by 0 bases and J by 1 base, leaving 3 bases between them. Germline V gene lookup returns CDR1 MNHNY and CDR2 SVGAGI (reference sequence). CDR3 coding DNA: TGTGCCAGCAGTTACTCACAGAACACCGGGGAGCTGTTTTTT. Its translation: CASSYSQNTGELFF.

V gene TRBV4-1 combines with J gene TRBJ1-1; 7 bases are shared with TRBD1. V dropped 6 bases and J dropped 0; count of bases not matched to a gene: 4. This CDR3 region has 14 residues. Germline V gives CDR1 MGHRA, CDR2 YSYEKL. The CDR3 protein is CASREQGLNTEAFF. The DNA of the CDR3 is TGCGCCAGCAGGGAACAGGGGTTGAACACTGAAGCTTTCTTT.

This chain joins TRBV6-2 or TRBV6-3 and TRBJ2-1, with TRBD2 as a possible D gene (6 bases). Trimming cost V 2 bases and J 6 bases, with 17 bases left between them. This CDR3 is 16 amino acids long. Germline CDR1 MNHEY, CDR2 SVGEGT. CDR3 coding DNA: TGTGCCAGCAGTTACCCCCGGGGGAGGTCTTCCAATGAGCAGTTCTTC. Protein product: CASSYPRGRSSNEQFF.

V usage is TRBV11-1 and J usage is TRBJ2-2, with 9 bases identical to TRBD1. The germline CDR1 and CDR2 sequences are SGHAT and FQDESV (reference sequence). V trimming: 5 bases; J trimming: 6 bases; junction bases outside the gene matches: 4. The CDR3 is made up of 14 amino acids. CDR3 residues: CASSLQGAPGELFF. The CDR3 DNA reads as TGTGCCAGCAGCCTACAGGGGGCCCCCGGGGAGCTGTTTTTT.

V and J are TRBV7-2 and TRBJ2-2, with 8 nucleotides matching TRBD1. V was pared by 5 bases and J by 8 bases, with 10 bases of the junction left unmatched. This CDR3 has 15 residues. The germline CDR1 and CDR2 sequences are SGHTA and FQGNSA. CDR3 nucleotide sequence: TGTGCCAGCAGCCCTCAGGGGGCCCCCACTGGGGAGCTGTTTTTT. It encodes CASSPQGAPTGELFF.

This chain joins TRBV29-1 and TRBJ2-7; 8 nucleotides line up with TRBD1. The CDR3 covers 15 residues. The J segment lost 3 bases and the V segment lost 4 bases, leaving 11 bases of the junction unmatched. Germline assignment: CDR1 SQVTM and CDR2 ANQGSEA. CDR3 loop: CSVGPVPGQDYEQYF. CDR3 sequence (DNA): TGCAGCGTTGGGCCAGTGCCGGGACAGGACTACGAGCAGTACTTC.

The chain is built from TRBV27 and TRBJ2-5; D is perhaps TRBD2 (6 bases). Deletions cut 6 bases from V and 5 bases from J, with 19 bases between. Germline CDR1 and CDR2: MNHEY and SMNVEV (reference sequence). CDR3 length: 15 amino acids. CDR3 sequence (DNA): TGTGCCAGCAGGCACACGACACTAGCTGTGGAGACCCAGTACTTC. Protein: CASRHTTLAVETQYF.

Only one count was recorded for this clone. The chain is built from TRBV24-1 and TRBJ2-1; possibly TRBD1 for D (6 bases). This CDR3 has 15 residues. CDR1 and CDR2 from the germline V gene are KGHDR and SFDVKD. Trimming took off 3 bases at V and 7 bases at J, with 15 bases between the two ends. CDR3 in DNA: TGTGCCACCAGTGATAGACAGGTTTTGGGAAATGAGCAGTTCTTC. It translates to CATSDRQVLGNEQFF.

This clone turned up a few times. CDR3 residues: CASSPRPVSPREQYF. The CDR3 bases are TGTGCCAGCAGTCCCAGGCCCGTGAGTCCTCGAGAGCAGTACTTC. This chain connects TRBV28 to TRBJ2-7; D unclear. The CDR3 totals 15 residues. Germline V gene lookup returns CDR1 MDHEN and CDR2 SYDVKM. Trimming stripped 5 bases from V and 7 bases from J, with 21 bases between.

This clone was counted only a few times. The chain joins TRBV27 to TRBJ2-7; 7 nucleotides line up with TRBD2. The CDR3 sequence is 14 residues long. Germline CDR1 reads MNHEY; CDR2 reads SMNVEV (reference sequence). Trimming at V came to 5 bases and at J to 3 bases, leaving 7 bases not matched to a gene. DNA of the CDR3: TGTGCCAGCAGTCCTGGACTAGAAGTCTACGAGCAGTACTTC. Residues: CASSPGLEVYEQYF.

The chain carries TRBV10-3 and TRBJ1-4; TRBD1 is a possible D gene (6 bases). The CDR3 consists of 14 residues. Germline V gene lookup returns CDR1 ENHRY and CDR2 SYGVKD. Trimming took off 3 bases at V and 8 bases at J, with 13 bases between the two ends. In nucleotides, the CDR3 is TGTGCCATCAGTGAACGGGGGGCTGGAGAAAAACTGTTTTTT. Translation: CAISERGAGEKLFF.